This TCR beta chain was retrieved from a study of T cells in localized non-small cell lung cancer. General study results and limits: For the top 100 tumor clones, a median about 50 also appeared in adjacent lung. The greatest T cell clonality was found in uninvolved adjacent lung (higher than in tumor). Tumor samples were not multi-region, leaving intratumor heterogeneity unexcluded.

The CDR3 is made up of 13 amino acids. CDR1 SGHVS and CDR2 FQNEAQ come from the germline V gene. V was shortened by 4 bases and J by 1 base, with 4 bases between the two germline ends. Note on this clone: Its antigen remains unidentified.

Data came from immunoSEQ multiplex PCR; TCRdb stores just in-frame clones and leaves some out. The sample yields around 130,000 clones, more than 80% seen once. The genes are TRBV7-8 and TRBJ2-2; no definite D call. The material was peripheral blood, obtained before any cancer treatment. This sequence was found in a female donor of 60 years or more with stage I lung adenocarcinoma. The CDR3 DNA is TGTGCCAGCAGCTACAGGAACACCGGGGAGCTGTTTTTT. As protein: CASSYRNTGELFF. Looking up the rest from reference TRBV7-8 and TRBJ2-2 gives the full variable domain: GAGVSQSPRYKVAKRGQDVALRCDPISGHVSLFWYQQALGQGPEFLTYFQNEAQLDKSGLPSDRFFAERPEGSVSTLKIQRTQQEDSAVYLCASSYRNTGELFFGEGSRLTVL.